The T cell receptor (beta chain) under discussion was sequenced for a study of spatial heterogeneity in lung cancer. Across the study: An average of more than ten raw reads was observed per unique TCR and UMI combination.

Time point noted: sample taken at primary tumor resection. Unsorted whole RNA of tumor, nontumor lung or frozen PBMC was sequenced. V lost 3 bases, J lost 3 bases, and 10 bases lay in between. Germline CDR1 reads SGHRS; CDR2 reads YFSETQ. There are 14 residues in the CDR3. Every TCR cDNA molecule bore its own unique molecular identifier. MiXCR, run by TCRdb on the 5' RACE reads, gives a single entry per CDR3 protein. Of some 6,100 distinct CDR3 sequences in the sample, 9.5% to 15% were seen once. This rearrangement joins TRBV5-1 to TRBJ2-4; D call uncertain. Sequences were derived from normal lung tissue next to the tumor, sampled at surgery. This clonotype was obtained from a male donor with early-stage non-small cell lung cancer. CDR3 DNA: TGCGCCAGCAGCTCCGATACTAACAAAAACATTCAGTACTTC. The encoded protein is CASSSDTNKNIQYF.